A single sample gave rise to the 16 T cell receptor beta chains below, sequenced in a study of cytomegalovirus exposure and HLA in healthy donors. PCR used 60 Vbeta primers and 13 Jbeta primers. Profiled with immunoSEQ multiplex PCR; TCRdb holds only in-frame clones, not every one. The sample has around 130,000 clones; 80% to 90% are singletons. The sample consisted of PBMCs. Receptor source: a man in his forties or fifties in good health and CMV-seronegative.

The genes are TRBV30 and TRBJ1-2; D may be TRBD1 (5 bases). The germline V gene encodes CDR1 GTSNPN and CDR2 SVGIG (reference sequence). Trimming left V 2 bases short and J 4 bases short, with 17 bases between. CDR3 size: 15 residues. The chain's CDR3 is CAWSYGGSIPYGYTF. For the CDR3, the DNA is TGTGCCTGGAGTTACGGGGGGTCGATCCCCTATGGCTACACCTTC.

The gene calls are TRBV14 and TRBJ2-3; D is unclear. CDR3 length: 13 residues. Trimming removed 3 bases from V and 8 bases from J, with 12 bases in between. CDR1 and CDR2 (germline): SGHDN, FVKESK. The CDR3 loop is CASSQTIAGTQYF. DNA for the CDR3: TGTGCCAGCAGCCAGACAATCGCCGGTACGCAGTATTTT.

This clone was seen just once. The J gene is TRBJ1-5, the V gene TRBV2, with 7 bases aligning to TRBD1. Germline V gene data show CDR1 as SNHLY and CDR2 as FYNNEI. V shed 5 bases, J shed 6 bases, and the junction held 7 bases outside the gene matches. The length of the CDR3 is 14 residues. The CDR3 sequence: CASSRQGRGQPQHF. CDR3 sequence (DNA): TGTGCCAGCAGTCGACAGGGACGGGGTCAGCCCCAGCATTTT.

For the CDR3, the DNA is TGTGCCAGCAGTGAAGGAACAGGGACCGAGCAGTACTTC. Residues: CASSEGTGTEQYF. The gene calls are TRBV6-1 and TRBJ2-7; possible D gene TRBD1, 6 bases. Trimming pared 1 base from V and 6 bases from J, leaving 10 bases between. The CDR3 has 13 amino acids. CDR1 and CDR2 from the germline V gene are MNHNS and SASEGT.

The V and J genes are TRBV19 and TRBJ2-5; tentative D call: TRBD2 (5 bases). CDR1 is LNHDA and CDR2 is SQIVND in the germline V gene (reference sequence). The CDR3 contains 14 residues. The chain's CDR3 is CASRGKAPKETQYF. DNA of the CDR3: TGTGCGAGCAGAGGGAAAGCCCCGAAAGAGACCCAGTACTTC.

The J gene is TRBJ1-4, the V gene TRBV19; D is uncertain. Germline V gene data show CDR1 as LNHDA and CDR2 as SQIVND (reference sequence). The CDR3 covers 12 residues. V shed 10 bases and J shed 5 bases, with 11 bases lying between them. DNA of the CDR3: TGTGCCACAACGGGGATAAATGAAAAACTGTTTTTT. Encoded protein: CATTGINEKLFF.

This rearrangement joins TRBV5-1 to TRBJ1-2; a weak D match, TRBD1 (6 bases). Germline V lookup: CDR1 SGHRS, CDR2 YFSETQ. The CDR3 consists of 14 residues. The V end was cut by 0 bases, the J end by 7 bases, with 13 bases between. The CDR3 loop reads CASSLGGGVRGYTF. CDR3 bases: TGCGCCAGCAGCTTGGGGGGGGGCGTTCGTGGCTACACCTTC.

The V and J genes are TRBV6-6 and TRBJ1-1; D remains unclear. Germline V gene sequence: CDR1 MNHNY, CDR2 SVGAGI (reference sequence). With 2 bases removed from V and 1 base from J, the gap between germline ends came to 8 bases. CDR3 length: 14 residues. The CDR3 coding sequence is TGTGCCAGCAGTTACAACAGCAAGAACACTGAAGCTTTCTTT. Translation gives CASSYNSKNTEAFF.

The gene calls are TRBV7-6 and TRBJ2-3, with D possibly TRBD2 on 5 matching bases. The CDR3 runs to 14 residues. CDR1 is SGHVS and CDR2 is FNYEAQ in the germline V gene. Between the trimmed V and J ends, which lost 4 bases and 1 base, there was a span of 9 bases. The CDR3: CASSSRTGTDTQYF. In DNA, the CDR3 is TGTGCCAGCAGCTCCCGGACTGGCACAGATACGCAGTATTTT.

V usage is TRBV7-8 and J usage is TRBJ2-1; D ambiguous. Germline V gene sequence: CDR1 SGHVS, CDR2 FQNEAQ. This CDR3 region has 15 residues. Between the trimmed V and J ends, which lost 5 bases and 2 bases, there was a span of 13 bases. The CDR3 is CASSPLRVPYNEQFF. Here the CDR3 DNA reads TGTGCCAGCAGCCCACTTAGAGTCCCCTACAATGAGCAGTTCTTC. Looking up the rest from reference TRBV7-8 and TRBJ2-1 gives the full variable domain: GAGVSQSPRYKVAKRGQDVALRCDPISGHVSLFWYQQALGQGPEFLTYFQNEAQLDKSGLPSDRFFAERPEGSVSTLKIQRTQQEDSAVYLCASSPLRVPYNEQFFGPGTRLTVL.

This clone was seen once. V is TRBV2 and J is TRBJ2-2; D may be TRBD2 (7 bases). This CDR3 has 17 amino acids. V gave up 5 bases and J gave up 1 base, with 17 bases separating them. Germline V gives CDR1 SNHLY, CDR2 FYNNEI. As DNA, the CDR3 is TGTGCCAGCAGTCCATTTTCGGGGGGCCGGAACACCGGGGAGCTGTTTTTT. Protein: CASSPFSGGRNTGELFF.

In this sample, this clone turned up once. The chain recombines TRBV6-5 with TRBJ2-3; 8 bases match TRBD2. V trimming: 4 bases; J trimming: 6 bases; junction bases outside the gene matches: 0. Germline V CDR1 and CDR2: MNHEY, SVGAGI. This CDR3 is 12 amino acids long. The DNA of the CDR3 is TGTGCCAGCAGTTCGGGGGGGGATACGCAGTATTTT. Amino acid sequence: CASSSGGDTQYF.

DNA of the CDR3: TGTGCCAGCAGCTTTAACAGGGGTGAGCCCCAGCATTTT. Translation: CASSFNRGEPQHF. The chain employs TRBV7-2 and TRBJ1-5; 7 bases are shared with TRBD1. The germline gives CDR1 SGHTA, CDR2 FQGNSA. This CDR3 is built from 13 residues. Losses at the gene ends were 3 bases for V and 8 bases for J; bases not matched to a gene: 4.

The chain is built from TRBV9 and TRBJ2-5, with D tentatively TRBD2 (6 bases). The CDR3 sequence is 15 residues long. With 0 bases removed from V and 11 bases from J, the gap between germline ends came to 20 bases. Per the germline V gene, CDR1 is SGDLS and CDR2 is YYNGEE. The CDR3 bases are TGTGCCAGCAGCGTAGATCCTAGCGCCCTAGGGGAGCAGTACTTC. It is translated as CASSVDPSALGEQYF.

This clone was seen a handful of times. V gene TRBV5-1 combines with J gene TRBJ2-3; weak D call: TRBD2 (6 bases). Germline V gene data show CDR1 as SGHRS and CDR2 as YFSETQ. Trimming took off 1 base at V and 3 bases at J, with 15 bases between the two ends. This CDR3 region has 16 residues. The CDR3 region has the DNA TGCGCCAGCAGCTTGATGGCGGGGCGAGGAACAGATACGCAGTATTTT. It specifies CASSLMAGRGTDTQYF. The whole variable domain, remainder taken from reference TRBV5-1 and TRBJ2-3, is KAGVTQTPRYLIKTRGQQVTLSCSPISGHRSVSWYQQTPGQGLQFLFEYFSETQRNKGNFPGRFSGRQFSNSRSEMNVSTLELGDSALYLCASSLMAGRGTDTQYFGPGTRLTVL.

This clone was detected only once. This chain joins TRBV4-1 and TRBJ2-2, with TRBD2 matching 8 bases. The trim removed 7 bases at V and 4 bases at J, leaving 8 bases unmatched. CDR3 length: 15 amino acids. Per the germline V gene, CDR1 is MGHRA and CDR2 is YSYEKL. The CDR3 sequence: CASTHVAGGTGELFF. In DNA, the CDR3 is TGCGCCAGCACCCATGTGGCGGGGGGCACCGGGGAGCTGTTTTTT.